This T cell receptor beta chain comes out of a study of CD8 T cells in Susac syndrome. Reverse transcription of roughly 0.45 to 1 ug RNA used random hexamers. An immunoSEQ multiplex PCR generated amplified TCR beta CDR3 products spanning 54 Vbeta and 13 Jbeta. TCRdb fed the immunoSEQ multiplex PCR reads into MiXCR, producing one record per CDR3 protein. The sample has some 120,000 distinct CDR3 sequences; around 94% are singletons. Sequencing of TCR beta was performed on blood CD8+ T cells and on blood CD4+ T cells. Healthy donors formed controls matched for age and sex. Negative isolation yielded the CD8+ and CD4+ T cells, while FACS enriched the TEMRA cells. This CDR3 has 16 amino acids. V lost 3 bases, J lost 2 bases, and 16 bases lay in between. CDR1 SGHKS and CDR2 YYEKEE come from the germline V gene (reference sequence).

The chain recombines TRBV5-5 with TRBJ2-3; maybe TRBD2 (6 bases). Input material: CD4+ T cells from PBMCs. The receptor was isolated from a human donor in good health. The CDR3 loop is CASSYGSDYYTDTQYF. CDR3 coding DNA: TGTGCCAGCAGCTACGGGTCGGACTATTACACAGATACGCAGTATTTT.